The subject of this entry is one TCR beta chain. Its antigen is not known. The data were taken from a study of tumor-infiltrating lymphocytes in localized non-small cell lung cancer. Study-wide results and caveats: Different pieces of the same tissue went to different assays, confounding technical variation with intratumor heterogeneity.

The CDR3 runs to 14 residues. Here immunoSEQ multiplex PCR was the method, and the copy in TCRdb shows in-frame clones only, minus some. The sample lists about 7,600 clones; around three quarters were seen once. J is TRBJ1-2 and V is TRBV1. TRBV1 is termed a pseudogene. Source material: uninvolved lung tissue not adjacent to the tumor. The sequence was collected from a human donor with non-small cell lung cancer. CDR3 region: CTSSRIGHGYGYTF. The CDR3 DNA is TGCACCAGCAGCCGGATCGGCCACGGGTATGGCTACACCTTC.